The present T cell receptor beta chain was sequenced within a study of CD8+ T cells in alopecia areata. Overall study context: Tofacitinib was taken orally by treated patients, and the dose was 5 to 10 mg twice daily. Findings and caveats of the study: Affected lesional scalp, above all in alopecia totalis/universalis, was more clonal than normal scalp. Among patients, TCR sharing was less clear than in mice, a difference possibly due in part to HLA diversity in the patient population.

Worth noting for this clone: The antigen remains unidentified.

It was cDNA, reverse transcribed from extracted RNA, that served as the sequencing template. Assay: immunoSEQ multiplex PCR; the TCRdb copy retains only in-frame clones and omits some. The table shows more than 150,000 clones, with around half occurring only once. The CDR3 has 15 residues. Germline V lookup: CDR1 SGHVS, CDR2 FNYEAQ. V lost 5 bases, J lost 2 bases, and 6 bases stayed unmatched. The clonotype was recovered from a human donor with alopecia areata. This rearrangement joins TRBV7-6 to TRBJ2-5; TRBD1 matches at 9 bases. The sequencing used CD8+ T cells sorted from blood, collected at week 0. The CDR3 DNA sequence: TGTGCCAGCAGCCAGGGGGACAGGGAGCAAGAGACCCAGTACTTC. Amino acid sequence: CASSQGDREQETQYF.